These 30 T cell receptor beta chains were sequenced from one sample in a study of shared clonotypes between healthy human individuals. TCRdb's table, derived via immunoSEQ multiplex PCR, lists solely in-frame clones and lacks some. Of over a million clones in the sample, 95% to 97% were seen once. Material: naive CD4+ T cells sorted from blood. The sample's subset: CD45RA+ positively selected. Receptor source: a man aged 25-45 years in good health.

The chain links TRBV7-2 to TRBJ1-4; 9 nucleotides align to TRBD1. Germline V gene data show CDR1 as SGHTA and CDR2 as FQGNSA. Trimming cost V 5 bases and J 8 bases; bases outside gene matches: 6. The CDR3 covers 14 residues. DNA of the CDR3: TGTGCCAGCAGCCCGGGACAGGGTTACGAAAAACTGTTTTTT. Protein product: CASSPGQGYEKLFF. The whole variable domain, filled in from reference TRBV7-2 and TRBJ1-4, reads GAGVSQSPSNKVTEKGKDVELRCDPISGHTALYWYRQSLGQGLEFLIYFQGNSAPDKSGLPSDRFSAERTGGSVSTLTIQRTQQEDSAVYLCASSPGQGYEKLFFGSGTQLSVL.

The rearrangement joins TRBV6-1 to TRBJ2-1; possible D gene TRBD1, 5 bases. V gave up 7 bases and J gave up 0 bases, with 10 bases separating them. From germline, CDR1 is MNHNS and CDR2 SASEGT. The CDR3 runs 14 residues. CDR3 protein: CASTWTHSYNEQFF. In DNA, the CDR3 is TGTGCCAGCACGTGGACACACTCCTACAATGAGCAGTTCTTC.

As regards this clone: The sample holds other DNA sequences that translate to the same CDR3. The chain recombines TRBV5-4 with TRBJ2-5; no clear D gene. Germline assignment: CDR1 SGHNT and CDR2 YYREEE (reference sequence). The CDR3 loop spans 12 amino acids. Deletions cut 0 bases from V and 5 bases from J, with 5 bases between. Here the CDR3 DNA reads TGTGCCAGCAGCTTGGCCCAGGAGACCCAGTACTTC. It translates to CASSLAQETQYF.

V and J are TRBV7-3 and TRBJ2-5, with D uncertain. The CDR3 is 13 residues long. Between the trimmed V and J ends, which lost 5 bases and 5 bases, there was a span of 12 bases. In germline, CDR1 is SGHTA, CDR2 FQGTGA. CDR3 DNA sequence: TGTGCCAGCAGCGAACGGCCCCGCGAGACCCAGTACTTC. It yields the protein CASSERPRETQYF.

The V and J genes are TRBV5-4 and TRBJ1-2; D call uncertain. The germline V gene has CDR1 SGHNT and CDR2 YYREEE (reference sequence). The V end was cut by 1 base, the J end by 0 bases, with 13 bases between. CDR3 length: 16 residues. The CDR3 protein is CASSLRWGEANYGYTF. CDR3 DNA sequence: TGTGCCAGCAGCTTGAGATGGGGAGAAGCTAACTATGGCTACACCTTC. The full variable domain, with the rest looked up from reference TRBV5-4 and TRBJ1-2, is ETGVTQSPTHLIKTRGQQVTLRCSSQSGHNTVSWYQQALGQGPQFIFQYYREEENGRGNFPPRFSGLQFPNYSSELNVNALELDDSALYLCASSLRWGEANYGYTFGSGTRLTVV.

About this clone itself: Other DNA sequences in this sample translate to the same CDR3. The chain carries TRBV18 and TRBJ1-1, with unresolved D. The germline CDR1 and CDR2 sequences are KGHSH and LQKENI. The V end was cut by 2 bases, the J end by 2 bases, with 6 bases between. This CDR3 comprises 13 residues. The CDR3 DNA sequence: TGTGCCAGCTCACCAAAGCCCAACACTGAAGCTTTCTTT. Amino acids: CASSPKPNTEAFF.

The gene calls are TRBV6-1 and TRBJ1-5; D gene unclear. The CDR3 runs 16 residues. V lost 4 bases and J 1 base, leaving 14 bases between the germline ends. Per the germline V gene, CDR1 is MNHNS and CDR2 is SASEGT. The CDR3 sequence: CASSVSRALSNQPQHF. CDR3 nucleotide sequence: TGTGCCAGCAGTGTTAGCCGGGCCCTGAGCAATCAGCCCCAGCATTTT.

The V and J genes are TRBV7-2 and TRBJ2-3; 12 positions match TRBD2. The CDR3 is 17 residues long. J gave up 4 bases and V 3 bases, and 8 bases lay outside the gene matches. Germline V gene lookup returns CDR1 SGHTA and CDR2 FQGNSA. The CDR3 sequence: CASSLWRLAGGADTQYF. The CDR3 coding sequence is TGTGCCAGCAGCTTGTGGAGGCTAGCGGGAGGGGCAGATACGCAGTATTTT.

The gene calls are TRBV5-4 and TRBJ2-2, with a tentative D call TRBD1 (5 bases). V was shortened by 4 bases and J by 1 base, with 8 bases between the two germline ends. Germline V gene lookup returns CDR1 SGHNT and CDR2 YYREEE (reference sequence). CDR3 length: 14 residues. CDR3 protein: CASSTDRNTGELFF. The CDR3, as DNA: TGTGCCAGCAGCACCGACAGGAACACCGGGGAGCTGTTTTTT.

For the CDR3, the DNA is TGCGCCAGCAGCACGGACGGGGCTGAAGCTTTCTTT. As protein: CASSTDGAEAFF. The chain is built from TRBV5-1 and TRBJ1-1; D is undetermined. The V end was cut by 4 bases, the J end by 6 bases, with 10 bases between. The CDR3 contains 12 residues. Looked up from germline, CDR1 is SGHRS and CDR2 is YFSETQ.

This chain links TRBV7-2 with TRBJ2-7; 11 nucleotides align to TRBD1. The CDR3 extends over 15 amino acids. Germline V CDR1 and CDR2: SGHTA, FQGNSA. After removal of 5 bases from V and 3 bases from J, the junction contained 6 bases not matched to a gene. The CDR3 loop is CASSLSGTGGYEQYF. In nucleotides, the CDR3 is TGTGCCAGCAGCCTGTCCGGGACAGGGGGCTACGAGCAGTACTTC.

V is TRBV6-5 and J is TRBJ1-1; D perhaps matches TRBD1 (6 bases). The V end was cut by 6 bases, the J end by 1 base, with 12 bases between. Germline V gene data show CDR1 as MNHEY and CDR2 as SVGAGI. CDR3 length: 14 amino acids. For the CDR3, the DNA is TGTGCCAGCAGATTACAGGGACCGAACACTGAAGCTTTCTTT. It specifies CASRLQGPNTEAFF.

V gene TRBV5-1 combines with J gene TRBJ1-3; weak D call: TRBD1 (5 bases). V was pared by 2 bases and J by 6 bases, with 12 bases between. Germline CDR1 SGHRS, CDR2 YFSETQ. The CDR3 contains 14 residues. CDR3 sequence (DNA): TGCGCCAGCAGCTTCGGTTTGGGGGAAAACACCATATATTTT. It translates to CASSFGLGENTIYF.

V usage is TRBV27 and J usage is TRBJ2-2; a possible D gene is TRBD2 (6 bases). The length of the CDR3 is 17 residues. Trimming removed 6 bases at V and 2 bases at J, with 19 bases between. CDR1 and CDR2 (germline): MNHEY, SMNVEV (reference sequence). The CDR3 sequence: CASSFTRDFLNTGELFF. CDR3 nucleotide sequence: TGTGCCAGCAGCTTCACCAGGGACTTTCTCAACACCGGGGAGCTGTTTTTT.

This clone was observed once. This CDR3 is CASSQVVGGELFF. For the CDR3, the DNA is TGTGCCAGCAGCCAAGTTGTGGGCGGGGAGCTGTTTTTT. This chain uses TRBV4-2 with TRBJ2-2; D not certain. With 1 base removed from V and 7 bases from J, the gap between germline ends came to 7 bases. Per germline, CDR1 LGHNA and CDR2 YNFKEQ. The CDR3 contains 13 residues.

The chain is built from TRBV6-6 and TRBJ2-5, with 9 bases that match TRBD2. Germline V gives CDR1 MNHNY, CDR2 SVGAGI (reference sequence). The CDR3 consists of 15 residues. V lost 4 bases and J lost 5; bases outside the gene matches: 8. CDR3 sequence (DNA): TGTGCCAGCAGTTTCGCCGGGACTAGCAGGGAGACCCAGTACTTC. It encodes CASSFAGTSRETQYF.

The chain has TRBV6-5 and TRBJ1-1; D uncertain. The CDR3 length is 13 residues. V was clipped by 0 bases and J by 1 base, with 3 bases between them. Germline V gene lookup returns CDR1 MNHEY and CDR2 SVGAGI. CDR3 amino acids: CASSYSANTEAFF. The CDR3 nucleotides are TGTGCCAGCAGTTACTCTGCGAACACTGAAGCTTTCTTT.

V and J are TRBV27 and TRBJ2-2; D is unclear. The CDR3 is made up of 17 amino acids. Germline V lookup: CDR1 MNHEY, CDR2 SMNVEV (reference sequence). V lost 2 bases and J 3 bases, leaving 16 bases between the germline ends. In DNA form, the CDR3 reads TGTGCCAGCAGTTTAATCGCAGCTTCATATTACACCGGGGAGCTGTTTTTT. This gives the protein CASSLIAASYYTGELFF.

The chain combines TRBV28 with TRBJ2-1; TRBD2 agrees at 7 bases. J lost 4 bases, V lost 5 bases, and 11 bases had no gene match. The CDR3 extends over 16 amino acids. CDR1 is MDHEN, CDR2 SYDVKM, per germline. The CDR3 here is CASSTPGLGKYNEQFF. CDR3 nucleotide sequence: TGTGCCAGCAGTACCCCAGGACTAGGGAAGTACAATGAGCAGTTCTTC.

This chain uses TRBV6-4 with TRBJ2-7; TRBD2 matches at 7 bases. The CDR3 has 15 amino acids. In germline, CDR1 is MRHNA, CDR2 SNTAGT. The junction had 12 bases not matched to a gene; V was cut back by 6 bases and J by 4 bases. The CDR3 DNA reads as TGTGCCAGCAGCCCTGAGGGCGGGAGTATGTACGAGCAGTACTTC. The encoded protein is CASSPEGGSMYEQYF.

V usage is TRBV7-2 and J usage is TRBJ2-7; 7 nucleotides align to TRBD2. CDR1 is SGHTA and CDR2 is FQGNSA in the germline V gene. The CDR3 spans 15 residues. Germline trimming cut 2 bases from V and 6 bases from J; bases unmatched to any gene: 10. CDR3 coding DNA: TGTGCCAGCAGCTTACTAGCGGATTTGTTGTTCGAGCAGTACTTC. The encoded protein is CASSLLADLLFEQYF.

The chain recombines TRBV28 with TRBJ2-1, with TRBD2 matching 7 bases. Germline CDR1 reads MDHEN; CDR2 reads SYDVKM. The CDR3 runs 17 residues. V was pared by 6 bases and J by 0 bases, with 11 bases of the junction left unmatched. Here the CDR3 reads CASSPSGGLSSYNEQFF. Here the CDR3 DNA reads TGTGCCAGCAGCCCCTCGGGAGGTCTTAGCTCCTACAATGAGCAGTTCTTC.

The chain employs TRBV29-1 and TRBJ2-1, with TRBD2 as a possible D gene (5 bases). Trimming removed 3 bases at V and 3 bases at J, with 12 bases between. Per the germline V gene, CDR1 is SQVTM and CDR2 is ANQGSEA. This CDR3 is 14 amino acids long. As DNA, the CDR3 is TGCAGCGTTGATAGGAGTGGACTCTACAATGAGCAGTTCTTC. Amino acid sequence: CSVDRSGLYNEQFF.

CDR3 loop: CASSEPNPGYNEQFF. DNA for the CDR3: TGTGCCAGCAGTGAACCTAATCCGGGTTACAATGAGCAGTTCTTC. The V gene is TRBV2, the J gene TRBJ2-1; no clear D gene. Trimming left V 2 bases short and J 4 bases short, with 12 bases between. The CDR3 is 15 residues long. CDR1 is SNHLY, CDR2 FYNNEI, per germline.

The chain has TRBV11-2 and TRBJ2-2, with D possibly being TRBD2 (7 bases). The germline V gene has CDR1 SGHAT and CDR2 FQNNGV. Trimming took off 7 bases at V and 4 bases at J, with 25 bases between the two ends. This CDR3 contains 18 residues. Here the CDR3 DNA reads TGTGCCAGCACCAACCCTGCAGGGGCGGGAGACCCCACCGGGGAGCTGTTTTTT. This sequence encodes CASTNPAGAGDPTGELFF.

This clone was recorded only once. The gene calls are TRBV7-9 and TRBJ1-5; D not certain. This CDR3 region has 13 residues. CDR1 is SEHNR, CDR2 FQNEAQ, per germline (reference sequence). Trimming took off 4 bases at V and 5 bases at J, with 9 bases between the two ends. CDR3 amino acids: CASSSAAHQPQHF. For the CDR3, the DNA is TGTGCCAGCAGCTCGGCCGCGCATCAGCCCCAGCATTTT. Full variable domain (rest looked up from reference TRBV7-9 and TRBJ1-5): DTGVSQNPRHKITKRGQNVTFRCDPISEHNRLYWYRQTLGQGPEFLTYFQNEAQLEKSRLLSDRFSAERPKGSFSTLEIQRTEQGDSAMYLCASSSAAHQPQHFGDGTRLSIL.

The chain carries TRBV5-4 and TRBJ1-1, with D tentatively TRBD1 (5 bases). From germline, CDR1 is SGHNT and CDR2 YYREEE (reference sequence). CDR3 length equals 16 residues. V lost 3 bases to trimming and J lost 1 base, with 16 bases between them. In DNA, the CDR3 is TGTGCCAGCAGCTCGAAGGGACGGCAGGCGAACACTGAAGCTTTCTTT. Amino acid sequence: CASSSKGRQANTEAFF.

This chain connects TRBV20-1 to TRBJ1-2; D ambiguous. The ends were cut back, 2 bases at V and 7 bases at J, with 8 bases in the middle. CDR1 DFQATT and CDR2 SNEGSKA come from the germline V gene (reference sequence). This CDR3 is 11 amino acids long. The CDR3 region is CSARIQVGYTF. CDR3 nucleotide sequence: TGCAGTGCTAGAATCCAGGTTGGCTACACCTTC.

The CDR3 DNA is TGTGCCAGCAGTCCTCAGCGGGGGACTAATGAAAAACTGTTTTTT. It is translated as CASSPQRGTNEKLFF. The rearrangement links TRBV11-2 to TRBJ1-4, with TRBD1 as a possible D gene (5 bases). Between the trimmed V and J ends, which lost 6 bases and 2 bases, there was a span of 13 bases. The germline CDR1 and CDR2 sequences are SGHAT and FQNNGV. The CDR3 runs 15 residues.

This chain connects TRBV7-9 to TRBJ1-4, with 9 bases identical to TRBD1. Trimming took 5 bases from V and 8 from J; bases not matched to a gene: 9. The CDR3 contains 15 residues. CDR1 SEHNR and CDR2 FQNEAQ come from the germline V gene (reference sequence). The DNA of the CDR3 is TGTGCCAGCAGCACAGACAGGGGGGCGGCCGAAAAACTGTTTTTT. This sequence encodes CASSTDRGAAEKLFF.